The rows below give T cell receptor beta chains drawn from one sample of a study of CD8 T cells in ankylosing spondylitis. In TCRdb, the 5' RACE reads were re-called with MiXCR into one record per CDR3 protein. The sample lists more than 500,000 distinct CDR3 sequences, roughly 5.2% seen once, with approximately 3.5% in the top ten. Sequencing was done on a sample of blood, either unsorted or a sorted T cell fraction (not recorded which). These receptors were taken from a male donor with ankylosing spondylitis. Each CDR3 is given with its conserved first and last residue. A D gene is named only where the DNA matches it firmly. Only some rows state a clone size, as once, few, many or a class for expanded clones.

>.|TRBV12-3/TRBV12-4|14|TRBJ2-3|TRBD2
CASSPGLARDTQYF
TGTGCCAGCAGTCCAGGACTAGCTAGAGATACGCAGTATTTT
>many|TRBV29-1|16|TRBJ2-5|TRBD1
CSAESRTGGWQETQYF
TGCAGCGCCGAAAGCAGGACAGGGGGCTGGCAAGAGACCCAGTACTTC
>many|TRBV20-1|13|TRBJ2-1|.
CSASGSSNNEQFF
TGCAGTGCTAGCGGGAGTAGTAACAATGAGCAGTTCTTC
>many|TRBV7-9|13|TRBJ2-1|.
CASSRPLYNEQFF
TGTGCCAGCAGTCGCCCTTTATACAATGAGCAGTTCTTC
>few|TRBV5-1|14|TRBJ2-2|.
CASSQDVNTGELFF
TGCGCCAGCAGCCAGGACGTGAACACCGGGGAGCTGTTTTTT
>many|TRBV20-1|14|TRBJ2-5|.
CSARDPSIEETQYF
TGCAGTGCTAGAGATCCGAGTATAGAGGAGACCCAGTACTTC
>.|TRBV20-1|14|TRBJ1-4|.
CSASGTRTNEKLFF
TGCAGTGCTAGCGGTACGAGGACTAATGAAAAACTGTTTTTT
>.|TRBV27|15|TRBJ1-5|.
CASSLSMGRNQPQHF
TGTGCCAGCAGTTTAAGTATGGGCCGCAATCAGCCCCAGCATTTT
>few|TRBV20-1|14|TRBJ2-7|.
CSARVVRGVYEQYF
TGCAGTGCTAGAGTTGTTCGAGGGGTTTACGAGCAGTACTTC
>.|TRBV18|14|TRBJ1-3|.
CASSRDLGPNTIYF
TGTGCCAGCTCACGGGATCTGGGACCAAACACCATATATTTT
>many|TRBV29-1|14|TRBJ2-1|.
CSGERTSGYNEQFF
TGCAGCGGAGAGCGGACCTCGGGGTACAATGAGCAGTTCTTC
>many|TRBV6-2/TRBV6-3|15|TRBJ2-2|.
CASSAKRRNTGELFF
TGTGCCAGCAGTGCTAAGCGGAGGAACACCGGGGAGCTGTTTTTT
>many|TRBV4-1|19|TRBJ2-7|.
CASSQDSSSSGTPLFEQYF
TGCGCCAGCAGCCAAGATAGTTCTTCTTCCGGGACTCCGTTGTTCGAGCAGTACTTC
>few|TRBV2|12|TRBJ2-1|.
CASSEGANEQFF
TGTGCCAGCAGTGAAGGGGCCAATGAGCAGTTCTTC
>few|TRBV10-3|16|TRBJ1-5|TRBD1
CAISESRDRDDQPQHF
TGTGCCATCAGTGAGTCGAGGGACAGGGATGATCAGCCCCAGCATTTT
>many|TRBV7-6|15|TRBJ2-7|.
CASSLDFGLTYEQYF
TGTGCCAGCAGCTTAGATTTTGGGTTAACCTACGAGCAGTACTTC
>many|TRBV6-2/TRBV6-3|15|TRBJ2-4|.
CASTDSTIAKNIQYF
TGTGCCAGCACTGACAGTACCATAGCCAAAAACATTCAGTACTTC
>few|TRBV21-1|10|TRBJ2-1|.
CASSFGTRFF
TGTGCCAGCAGCTTTGGTACGAGGTTCTTC
>many|TRBV29-1|13|TRBJ1-2|.
CSVERQDPYGYTF
TGCAGCGTTGAAAGACAGGACCCCTATGGCTACACCTTC
>many|TRBV5-1|12|TRBJ2-1|.
CASSLNRNEQFF
TGCGCCAGCAGCTTGAACCGTAACGAGCAGTTCTTC
>many|TRBV10-3|16|TRBJ2-2|TRBD1
CAIEAGGFLNTGELFF
TGTGCCATCGAGGCAGGGGGCTTTTTGAACACCGGGGAGCTGTTTTTT
>.|TRBV7-2|15|TRBJ2-7|TRBD1
CASSLVGTGDNEQYF
TGTGCCAGCAGCTTAGTCGGGACAGGGGACAACGAGCAGTACTTC
>many|TRBV20-1|15|TRBJ2-3|.
CSARDRIRVADTQYF
TGCAGTGCTAGAGATCGTATCAGGGTAGCAGATACGCAGTATTTT
>many|TRBV4-3|16|TRBJ2-3|.
CASSQQGRVGTDTQYF
TGCGCCAGCAGCCAACAGGGGAGGGTAGGCACAGATACGCAGTATTTT
>.|TRBV28|13|TRBJ2-5|.
CASRKTGRETQYF
TGTGCCAGCAGAAAGACAGGTCGAGAGACCCAGTACTTC
>many|TRBV5-1|13|TRBJ1-4|TRBD1
CASSSGQGGKLFF
TGCGCCAGCAGCTCCGGACAGGGGGGGAAACTGTTTTTT
>.|TRBV3-1|12|TRBJ1-1|.
CASSRLDSEAFF
TGTGCCAGCAGCCGTTTGGACAGTGAAGCTTTCTTT
>many|TRBV12-3/TRBV12-4|16|TRBJ2-1|TRBD2
CASSLRTSGSGNEQFF
TGTGCCAGCAGTTTAAGGACTAGCGGGAGTGGAAATGAGCAGTTCTTC
>.|TRBV5-4|14|TRBJ2-2|TRBD1
CASSPRGLGGVLFF
TGTGCCAGCAGCCCCAGGGGGCTCGGCGGGGTGCTGTTTTTT
>many|TRBV5-1|16|TRBJ2-3|TRBD2
CASSAGLAGSTDTQYF
TGCGCCAGCAGCGCCGGCCTAGCGGGGTCCACAGATACGCAGTATTTT
>many|TRBV6-5|15|TRBJ2-7|.
CASSYSGLRLYEQYF
TGTGCCAGCAGTTACTCTGGACTCCGTCTTTACGAGCAGTACTTC
>few|TRBV30|13|TRBJ2-3|.
CAWMGLSTDTQYF
TGTGCCTGGATGGGACTTTCCACAGATACGCAGTATTTT
>many|TRBV5-1|15|TRBJ2-1|TRBD2
CASSPGLAGENEQFF
TGCGCCAGCAGCCCGGGACTAGCGGGAGAGAATGAGCAGTTCTTC
>many|TRBV20-1|14|TRBJ2-7|TRBD1
CSASVAGGSGEQYF
TGCAGTGCTAGTGTAGCAGGGGGCTCGGGGGAGCAGTACTTC
>many|TRBV6-1|14|TRBJ2-2|.
CASTTMPNTGELFF
TGTGCCAGCACTACAATGCCAAACACCGGGGAGCTGTTTTTT
>many|TRBV4-3|13|TRBJ2-5|.
CASSQDLEETQYF
TGCGCCAGCAGCCAAGATCTGGAAGAGACCCAGTACTTC
>many|TRBV6-2/TRBV6-3|13|TRBJ2-7|.
CASRYTGTYEQYF
TGTGCCAGCAGATACACCGGGACATACGAGCAGTACTTC
>many|TRBV11-2|18|TRBJ2-1|TRBD2
CASSLVRAREGLYNEQFF
TGTGCCAGCAGCTTAGTCCGGGCACGGGAGGGCCTGTACAATGAGCAGTTCTTC
>many|TRBV9|16|TRBJ2-3|TRBD2
CASSVSEAGGPHTQYF
TGTGCCAGCAGCGTAAGCGAAGCGGGGGGGCCCCATACGCAGTATTTT
>.|TRBV19|15|TRBJ2-1|.
CASSRNRDSYNEQFF
TGTGCCAGTAGTCGTAACAGGGACTCCTACAATGAGCAGTTCTTC
>many|TRBV7-9|13|TRBJ1-5|.
CASSLDIGQPQHF
TGTGCCAGCAGCTTAGATATTGGTCAGCCCCAGCATTTT
>many|TRBV5-6|12|TRBJ2-5|.
CASSLGPSAQYF
TGTGCCAGCAGCTTGGGGCCTTCGGCCCAGTACTTC
>many|TRBV5-6|16|TRBJ1-5|.
CASSLAVGANNQPQHF
TGTGCCAGCAGCTTGGCCGTGGGGGCGAACAATCAGCCCCAGCATTTT
>many|TRBV11-2|14|TRBJ1-2|.
CASSLDTISYGYTF
TGTGCCAGCAGCTTGGACACTATTTCCTATGGCTACACCTTC
>many|TRBV5-1|11|TRBJ2-3|.
CASHDPDTQYF
TGCGCCAGCCACGATCCAGATACGCAGTATTTT
>many|TRBV5-1|15|TRBJ2-5|TRBD1
CASLPGQGAPETQYF
TGCGCCAGTCTTCCGGGACAGGGGGCTCCAGAGACCCAGTACTTC
>many|TRBV7-2|14|TRBJ1-4|.
CASSFTGTGEKLFF
TGTGCCAGCAGCTTCACAGGGACCGGGGAAAAACTGTTTTTT
>few|TRBV5-1|13|TRBJ2-5|.
CASIRGGGETQYF
TGCGCCAGCATCCGAGGAGGGGGAGAGACCCAGTACTTC
>.|TRBV29-1|15|TRBJ2-1|.
CSVGPTDPANNEQFF
TGCAGCGTTGGGCCCACAGACCCGGCGAACAATGAGCAGTTCTTC
>many|TRBV29-1|17|TRBJ2-1|.
CSVEDRLGWLANNEQFF
TGCAGCGTTGAAGATCGGCTAGGTTGGCTAGCCAACAATGAGCAGTTCTTC
>many|TRBV12-3/TRBV12-4|12|TRBJ1-5|.
CASSPSPGPQHF
TGTGCCAGCAGTCCTTCCCCGGGGCCCCAGCATTTT
>many|TRBV29-1|12|TRBJ1-2|TRBD1
CSGTGGAGGYTF
TGCAGCGGTACAGGGGGCGCGGGGGGCTACACCTTC
>many|TRBV12-3/TRBV12-4|11|TRBJ2-7|.
CASRDSYEQYF
TGTGCCAGCAGGGACAGCTACGAGCAGTACTTC
>.|TRBV2|13|TRBJ2-4|.
CASSETASLVQYF
TGTGCCAGCAGTGAAACCGCTAGTTTAGTTCAGTACTTC
>many|TRBV18|14|TRBJ2-3|.
CASSLRDLRDTQYF
TGTGCCAGCTCTCTCCGGGACCTTCGAGATACGCAGTATTTT
>many|TRBV6-5|15|TRBJ1-5|TRBD1
CASSYFSGGDQPQHF
TGTGCCAGCAGTTACTTTTCAGGGGGCGATCAGCCCCAGCATTTT
>many|TRBV20-1|13|TRBJ1-2|.
CSAFGSANYGYTF
TGCAGTGCTTTCGGTTCGGCTAACTATGGCTACACCTTC